Below, 15 T cell receptor beta chains from the same sample are listed, as sequenced in a study of vaccination and CD4 T cells after COVID-19. The study sequenced cultured CD4+ T cell DNA using the Oncomine TCR Beta short-read assay. TCRdb re-analysed the PCR reads in MiXCR, keeping a single row per CDR3 protein. Among some 16,000 distinct CDR3 sequences listed, 40% to 65% were seen once. Treatment given: roughly 11-day PBMC culture with coronavirus spike peptide pools or control peptides (ViraFEST assay). For these TCRs, the target antigens are not known. The material was CD4+ T cells from blood, cultured in vitro, obtained before SARS-CoV-2 vaccination. The receptors were gathered from a human donor who had recovered from COVID-19.

This chain uses TRBV10-3 with TRBJ1-6, with 7 bases aligning to TRBD1. Trimming at V came to 3 bases and at J to 8 bases, leaving 4 bases not matched to a gene. The CDR3 totals 14 residues. Germline V gene data show CDR1 as ENHRY and CDR2 as SYGVKD. The CDR3 coding sequence is TGTGCCATCAGTGACGGGACAGATTATTCACCCCTCCACTTT. It specifies CAISDGTDYSPLHF.

V and J are TRBV7-9 and TRBJ1-3; tentatively, D is TRBD1 (5 bases). Germline V gene lookup returns CDR1 SEHNR and CDR2 FQNEAQ (reference sequence). The germline V and J ends were trimmed by 0 bases and 7 bases, with 13 bases remaining between them. The CDR3 totals 15 residues. CDR3 sequence (DNA): TGTGCCAGCAGCTTAGCCACAGGTCTTACTAACACCATATATTTT. Translation: CASSLATGLTNTIYF.

This chain connects TRBV24-1 to TRBJ1-2; no reliable D call. V was cut by 3 bases and J by 6 bases, with 13 bases left in between. The CDR3 spans 14 residues. Germline assignment: CDR1 KGHDR and CDR2 SFDVKD. The DNA for the CDR3 is TGTGCCACCAGTGATCCTGGTCGGACGGATGGCTACACCTTC. Translation: CATSDPGRTDGYTF.

This clonotype was seen a handful of times. The V and J genes are TRBV11-3 and TRBJ2-3, with D uncertain. Trimming stripped 1 base from V and 0 bases from J, with 8 bases between. The germline V gene has CDR1 SGHNT and CDR2 YENEEA. This CDR3 contains 15 residues. The CDR3 sequence: CASSLVGASTDTQYF. The CDR3 nucleotides read TGTGCCAGCAGCTTAGTCGGAGCTAGCACAGATACGCAGTATTTT. The entire variable domain, with the rest obtained from reference TRBV11-3 and TRBJ2-3, is as follows: EAGVVQSPRYKIIEKKQPVAFWCNPISGHNTLYWYLQNLGQGPELLIRYENEEAVDDSQLPKDRFSAERLKGVDSTLKIQPAELGDSAVYLCASSLVGASTDTQYFGPGTRLTVL.

This clonotype appeared a single time. The chain is built from TRBV7-3 and TRBJ2-1; the D call may be TRBD1 or TRBD2 (5 bases each). Trimming stripped 5 bases from V and 4 bases from J, with 15 bases between. This CDR3 is built from 15 residues. Looked up from germline, CDR1 is SGHTA and CDR2 is FQGTGA. The CDR3 sequence: CASSPPGTRYNEQFF. For the CDR3, the DNA is TGTGCCAGCAGCCCCCCAGGGACGAGATACAATGAGCAGTTCTTC.

The gene calls are TRBV24-1 and TRBJ2-7; 10 bases match TRBD1. J lost 5 bases, V lost 7 bases, and 7 bases had no gene match. The CDR3 is made up of 14 amino acids. CDR1 and CDR2 from the germline V gene are KGHDR and SFDVKD. The CDR3 is CATSRGQGHHEQYF. The CDR3 bases are TGTGCCACCAGCAGGGGACAGGGGCACCACGAGCAGTACTTC.

In its sample, this clonotype was seen a few times. The V gene is TRBV20-1, the J gene TRBJ1-2, with TRBD1 matching over 7 bases. The V segment lost 2 bases and the J segment 2 bases; nucleotides outside the gene matches: 14. The CDR3 extends over 17 amino acids. CDR1 and CDR2 (germline): DFQATT, SNEGSKA (reference sequence). CDR3 protein: CSARKSSSQGTNYGYTF. The CDR3 DNA sequence: TGCAGTGCTAGAAAGAGCTCCTCACAGGGGACCAACTATGGCTACACCTTC.

The V call is TRBV6-1, the J call TRBJ1-1; no firm D call. The germline V gene encodes CDR1 MNHNS and CDR2 SASEGT. CDR3 length: 14 residues. V lost 5 bases to trimming and J lost 4 bases, with 14 bases between them. The CDR3 region is CASSLGRKGTEAFF. For the CDR3, the DNA is TGTGCCAGCAGTCTGGGCCGAAAAGGCACTGAAGCTTTCTTT.

This clonotype was picked up a small number of times. The CDR3, as DNA: TGTGCCAGCAGCCCCGGGGAGGGGGCTGGGGATACGCAGTATTTT. Residues: CASSPGEGAGDTQYF. This chain links TRBV6-2 or TRBV6-3 with TRBJ2-3, with D possibly called TRBD1 or TRBD2 (7 bases each). V was clipped by 6 bases and J by 6 bases, with 19 bases between them. Germline lookup yields CDR1 MNHEY and CDR2 SVGEGT. The CDR3 consists of 15 residues.

The chain employs TRBV6-1 and TRBJ1-5; 7 bases agree with TRBD1. Germline CDR1 MNHNS, CDR2 SASEGT. This CDR3 has 14 amino acids. The J segment lost 4 bases and the V segment lost 5 bases, leaving 5 bases of the junction unmatched. The CDR3 loop is CASSRDSDNQPQHF. CDR3 bases: TGTGCCAGCAGTCGGGACAGCGATAATCAGCCCCAGCATTTT.

The chain links TRBV11-1 to TRBJ1-1; 7 nucleotides line up with TRBD1. This CDR3 has 15 residues. Germline CDR1 reads SGHAT; CDR2 reads FQDESV (reference sequence). V dropped 2 bases and J dropped 3; count of bases not matched to a gene: 6. In nucleotides, the CDR3 is TGTGCCAGCAGCTTACTTGCAGGGGGTCACACTGAAGCTTTCTTT. This translates into CASSLLAGGHTEAFF.

The chain couples TRBV12-1 to TRBJ2-2. TRBV12-1 is deemed a pseudogene. The CDR3 loop spans 14 amino acids. DNA for the CDR3: TGTGCCAGCAGCTTTGGAGGTAGGGCCGGGGAGCTGTTTTTT. It yields the protein CASSFGGRAGELFF.

V and J are TRBV2 and TRBJ1-5, with D hard to call. Germline V gene sequence: CDR1 SNHLY, CDR2 FYNNEI. The V end was cut by 5 bases, the J end by 0 bases, with 8 bases between. The CDR3 sequence is 14 residues long. CDR3 residues: CASSPEGSNQPQHF. DNA for the CDR3: TGTGCCAGCAGTCCGGAGGGTAGCAATCAGCCCCAGCATTTT.

V and J are TRBV18 and TRBJ2-7, with 7 bases fitting TRBD1. This CDR3 has 17 amino acids. The germline V gene has CDR1 KGHSH and CDR2 LQKENI. Trimming took 1 base from V and 5 from J; bases not matched to a gene: 14. CDR3 residues: CASSPLLSIRGPHEQYF. CDR3 DNA: TGTGCCAGCTCACCACTTCTTAGTATAAGGGGGCCCCACGAGCAGTACTTC.

This clonotype came up once. The CDR3 region is CASSFSRTSSPYEQYF. DNA of the CDR3: TGTGCCAGCAGCTTTTCGAGGACGTCGAGTCCCTACGAGCAGTACTTC. The chain is built from TRBV7-2 and TRBJ2-7; D ambiguous. The V end was cut by 3 bases, the J end by 2 bases, with 17 bases between. This CDR3 contains 16 residues. Per the germline V gene, CDR1 is SGHTA and CDR2 is FQGNSA.